Shown below are 27 T cell receptor beta chains from a single sample sequenced in a study of blood T cell repertoires in COVID-19. Here immunoSEQ multiplex PCR was the method, and the copy in TCRdb shows in-frame clones only, minus some. The sample contains 300,000 to 400,000 clones, approximately 86% of which appear only once. Sequenced input: peripheral blood. The receptors here all came from a human donor in a cohort sampled during active COVID-19.

This clone has just one count. V usage is TRBV4-1 and J usage is TRBJ2-3, with 7 bases matching TRBD2. The germline V gene encodes CDR1 MGHRA and CDR2 YSYEKL. Trimming at V came to 1 base and at J to 4 bases, leaving 5 bases not matched to a gene. The CDR3 length is 15 residues. The DNA of the CDR3 is TGCGCCAGCAGCCAAGTTGGCGGGGGTCCAGATACGCAGTATTTT. As protein: CASSQVGGGPDTQYF.

The V gene is TRBV3-1 (or the pseudogene TRBV3-2), the J gene TRBJ2-7; perhaps TRBD2 as D (5 bases). V lost 1 base, J lost 6 bases, and 10 bases lay in between. CDR1 is LGHDT, CDR2 YNNKEL, per germline (reference sequence). The CDR3 sequence is 13 residues long. In nucleotides, the CDR3 is TGTGCCAGCAGCCAAGTCCCGGACTTCGAGCAGTACTTC. Translation gives CASSQVPDFEQYF.

CDR3 sequence: CASRPEWDYGYTF. CDR3 nucleotide sequence: TGTGCCAGCAGACCGGAGTGGGACTATGGCTACACCTTC. This chain connects TRBV5-8 to TRBJ1-2; D not certain. CDR1 is SGHTS and CDR2 is YDEGEE in the germline V gene. The CDR3 runs to 13 residues. Trimming removed 5 bases from V and 3 bases from J, with 11 bases in between.

This chain links TRBV13 with TRBJ1-5, with D unclear. The V end was cut by 4 bases, the J end by 2 bases, with 9 bases between. This CDR3 has 14 amino acids. CDR1 and CDR2 from the germline V gene are PRHDT and FYEKMQ (reference sequence). The CDR3 nucleotides are TGTGCCAGCAGCTCGAGGTTGCGCAATCAGCCCCAGCATTTT. Protein sequence: CASSSRLRNQPQHF. The entire variable domain, with the rest obtained from reference TRBV13 and TRBJ1-5, is as follows: AAGVIQSPRHLIKEKRETATLKCYPIPRHDTVYWYQQGPGQDPQFLISFYEKMQSDKGSIPDRFSAQQFSDYHSELNMSSLELGDSALYFCASSSRLRNQPQHFGDGTRLSIL.

The chain carries TRBV11-2 and TRBJ1-2; no reliable D call. The CDR3 has 13 amino acids. Deletions cut 4 bases from V and 3 bases from J, with 9 bases between. From germline, CDR1 is SGHAT and CDR2 FQNNGV. As DNA, the CDR3 is TGTGCCAGCAGCTGGGCCAGCCACTATGGCTACACCTTC. Its protein is CASSWASHYGYTF. The full variable domain, rest sourced from reference TRBV11-2 and TRBJ1-2, is EAGVAQSPRYKIIEKRQSVAFWCNPISGHATLYWYQQILGQGPKLLIQFQNNGVVDDSQLPKDRFSAERLKGVDSTLKIQPAKLEDSAVYLCASSWASHYGYTFGSGTRLTVV.

The table lists this clone with a few counts. The chain joins TRBV4-2 to TRBJ2-3, with 12 bases identical to TRBD2. Losses at the gene ends were 4 bases for V and 4 bases for J; bases not matched to a gene: 3. CDR1 and CDR2 from the germline V gene are LGHNA and YNFKEQ. This CDR3 is 15 amino acids long. The CDR3: CASSLTSGRSDTQYF. CDR3 nucleotides: TGTGCCAGCAGCCTAACTAGCGGGAGGTCAGATACGCAGTATTTT.

In its sample, this clone was seen once. The V gene is TRBV13, the J gene TRBJ2-3, with D perhaps TRBD1 (6 bases). Germline-derived CDR1 and CDR2 are PRHDT and FYEKMQ (reference sequence). The CDR3 sequence is 13 residues long. V lost 5 bases and J lost 4, with 10 bases in between. CDR3 in amino acids: CASSPRGSDTQYF. The CDR3 DNA is TGTGCCAGCAGCCCAAGGGGGTCAGATACGCAGTATTTT. Using reference TRBV13 and TRBJ2-3 for the parts outside the CDR3, the full variable domain is AAGVIQSPRHLIKEKRETATLKCYPIPRHDTVYWYQQGPGQDPQFLISFYEKMQSDKGSIPDRFSAQQFSDYHSELNMSSLELGDSALYFCASSPRGSDTQYFGPGTRLTVL.

Sample share makes this clone large. This rearrangement joins TRBV7-2 to TRBJ1-1; 7 bases are a match to TRBD1. The CDR3 spans 15 residues. Germline assignment: CDR1 SGHTA and CDR2 FQGNSA. V shed 5 bases and J 1 base; nucleotides not matched to a gene: 7. In nucleotides, the CDR3 is TGTGCCAGCAGCCGGCCGGGACAGACGAACACTGAAGCTTTCTTT. Amino acids: CASSRPGQTNTEAFF.

The rearrangement joins TRBV28 to TRBJ1-6; D remains unclear. In germline, CDR1 is MDHEN, CDR2 SYDVKM. The CDR3 spans 12 residues. Trimming shortened V by 5 bases and J by 6 bases, and 5 bases separated the two germline ends. The CDR3: CASSGGNSPLHF. In nucleotides, the CDR3 is TGTGCCAGCAGTGGCGGTAATTCACCCCTCCACTTT.

The chain has TRBV27 and TRBJ2-7; D unresolved. The ends were cut back, 1 base at V and 6 bases at J, with 13 bases in the middle. The CDR3 has 14 residues. Germline V CDR1 and CDR2: MNHEY, SMNVEV (reference sequence). In nucleotides, the CDR3 is TGTGCCAGCAGTTTATACGGCTCGCTAGGCGAGCAGTACTTC. Translated: CASSLYGSLGEQYF.

Only a few counts were recorded for this clone. The chain joins TRBV21-1 to TRBJ2-1; whether TRBD1, the table's D call, matches the DNA was not checked. TRBV21-1 is marked as a pseudogene. The CDR3 has 14 residues. The CDR3 loop is CARRQGRTYNEQFF. The CDR3 DNA follows: TGTGCCAGAAGACAGGGGCGTACCTACAATGAGCAGTTCTTC.

Details on this clone: Other DNA sequences in this sample translate to the same CDR3. This sequence joins TRBV30 and TRBJ1-6, with D perhaps TRBD1 (5 bases). Germline lookup yields CDR1 GTSNPN and CDR2 SVGIG (reference sequence). The CDR3 is made up of 14 amino acids. The chain's CDR3 is CACTISRGDSPLHF. As DNA, the CDR3 is TGTGCTTGCACAATCTCGCGGGGGGATTCACCCCTCCACTTT.

The chain links TRBV3-1 (or the pseudogene TRBV3-2) to TRBJ1-3, with D uncertain. V was shortened by 2 bases and J by 2 bases, with 7 bases between the two germline ends. CDR3 length equals 14 residues. Looked up from germline, CDR1 is LGHDT and CDR2 is YNNKEL (reference sequence). CDR3 sequence reads: CASSQSGAGNTIYF. The CDR3 DNA is TGTGCCAGCAGCCAATCCGGAGCTGGAAACACCATATATTTT.

This rearrangement joins TRBV9 to TRBJ2-7; TRBD2 aligns across 12 bases. Trimming removed 3 bases from V and 5 bases from J; junction bases left unmatched: 3. This CDR3 is built from 14 residues. Looked up from germline, CDR1 is SGDLS and CDR2 is YYNGEE. CDR3 amino acids: CASSALAGGDEQYF. The CDR3 DNA is TGTGCCAGCAGCGCCCTAGCGGGGGGGGACGAGCAGTACTTC.

V usage is TRBV9 and J usage is TRBJ1-2; no clear D gene. The CDR3 has 13 amino acids. Germline V lookup: CDR1 SGDLS, CDR2 YYNGEE. With 6 bases removed from V and 5 bases from J, the gap between germline ends came to 14 bases. The CDR3 coding sequence is TGTGCCAGCACGAGGGAAGAGGGTTATGGCTACACCTTC. It translates to CASTREEGYGYTF.

The rearrangement uses TRBV10-3 and TRBJ2-1; 7 nucleotides line up with TRBD2. J was trimmed by 6 bases and V by 10 bases; bases with no gene match: 15. The CDR3 contains 15 residues. From germline, CDR1 is ENHRY and CDR2 SYGVKD. CDR3 bases: TGTGCCAGCAGCTTAAGCGCGGGGGAAAGCAATGAGCAGTTCTTC. It translates to CASSLSAGESNEQFF.

DNA for the CDR3: TGTGCCAGCTCCCGGACTAGCGGGCCTAATGAGCAGTTCTTC. As protein: CASSRTSGPNEQFF. This chain joins TRBV3-1 (or the pseudogene TRBV3-2) and TRBJ2-1, with 11 positions matching TRBD2. The germline CDR1 and CDR2 sequences are LGHDT and YNNKEL (reference sequence). This CDR3 contains 14 residues. V was pared by 8 bases and J by 7 bases, with 7 bases of the junction left unmatched.

V is TRBV3-1 (or the pseudogene TRBV3-2) and J is TRBJ1-6; D not resolved. Deletions cut 3 bases from V and 5 bases from J, with 5 bases between. This CDR3 contains 13 residues. Germline CDR1 is LGHDT and CDR2 is YNNKEL (reference sequence). The CDR3 loop reads CASSQQNNSPLHF. CDR3 nucleotides: TGTGCCAGCAGCCAGCAGAATAATTCACCCCTCCACTTT.

Of note for this clone: The junction shows a germline mismatch at one end, possibly a read error. The genes are TRBV11-2 and TRBJ2-7; TRBD2 matches at 7 bases. The V gene's germline CDR1 is SGHAT and CDR2 FQNNGV. The CDR3 length is 12 residues. CDR3 in amino acids: CASSLSGTTLHF. CDR3 sequence (DNA): TGTGCCAGCAGCTTAAGTGGGACTACCCTCCACTTC.

The chain couples TRBV11-2 to TRBJ2-7; 8 bases fit TRBD2. Germline V gene lookup returns CDR1 SGHAT and CDR2 FQNNGV. With 4 bases clipped from V and 4 bases from J, the junction kept 6 bases outside the gene matches. The CDR3 runs to 14 residues. CDR3 DNA: TGTGCCAGCAGCTCCCCACTAGCGGCTTACGAGCAGTACTTC. It encodes CASSSPLAAYEQYF.

V usage is TRBV7-9 and J usage is TRBJ1-1; D possibly corresponds to TRBD1 (5 bases). The CDR3 runs 13 residues. Germline values: CDR1 SEHNR, CDR2 FQNEAQ (reference sequence). V lost 5 bases and J 2 bases, leaving 9 bases between the germline ends. The CDR3 here is CASSRGENTEAFF. Here the CDR3 DNA reads TGTGCCAGCAGCAGGGGCGAAAACACTGAAGCTTTCTTT.

V and J are TRBV30 and TRBJ2-1; TRBD2 agrees at 13 bases. This CDR3 is built from 15 residues. Germline V lookup: CDR1 GTSNPN, CDR2 SVGIG (reference sequence). V shed 0 bases and J 4 bases; nucleotides not matched to a gene: 0. In DNA form, the CDR3 reads TGTGCCTGGAGTGTACTAGCGGGGGGGTACAATGAGCAGTTCTTC. It translates to CAWSVLAGGYNEQFF.

The rearrangement links TRBV20-1 to TRBJ1-1; tentatively, D is TRBD1 (5 bases). The germline CDR1 and CDR2 sequences are DFQATT and SNEGSKA (reference sequence). CDR3 length equals 14 residues. V was clipped by 3 bases and J by 7 bases, with 18 bases between them. The CDR3 DNA sequence: TGCAGTGCTAGTGTCCCGGAGGGAAGGGGTGAAGCTTTCTTT. Translation gives CSASVPEGRGEAFF.

CDR3 DNA: TGTGCCAGCAGGTCCGCAGGGGATGTATATGGCTACACCTTC. This translates into CASRSAGDVYGYTF. This chain links TRBV3-1 (or the pseudogene TRBV3-2) with TRBJ1-2; a possible D gene is TRBD1 (6 bases). The CDR3 length is 14 residues. The germline gives CDR1 LGHDT, CDR2 YNNKEL (reference sequence). The V end lost 6 bases, the J end lost 5 bases, and 16 bases lay between the germline ends.

The V gene is TRBV6-1, the J gene TRBJ2-3; 8 bases are a match to TRBD2. CDR1 is MNHNS and CDR2 is SASEGT in the germline V gene. This CDR3 is 17 amino acids long. V shed 1 base, J shed 6 bases, and the junction held 12 bases outside the gene matches. CDR3 in amino acids: CASSEGVTGGFSDTQYF. The CDR3 region has the DNA TGTGCCAGCAGTGAAGGGGTGACGGGGGGGTTTAGCGATACGCAGTATTTT.

The V call is TRBV9, the J call TRBJ2-1; 9 bases align to TRBD2. Germline-derived CDR1 and CDR2 are SGDLS and YYNGEE. This CDR3 region has 15 residues. The V gene end was trimmed by 4 bases and the J gene end by 4 bases; junction bases not matched to a gene: 6. The CDR3 loop reads CASSLSGSGYNEQFF. The CDR3, as DNA: TGTGCCAGCAGCCTTAGCGGGAGTGGTTACAATGAGCAGTTCTTC.

J is TRBJ2-7 and V is TRBV30; TRBD2 agrees at 9 bases. Losses at the gene ends were 4 bases for V and 3 bases for J; bases not matched to a gene: 7. CDR1 is GTSNPN, CDR2 SVGIG, per germline (reference sequence). The length of the CDR3 is 14 residues. CDR3 nucleotides: TGTGCCTGGACCCCTAGCGGGGACTACTACGAGCAGTACTTC. Protein: CAWTPSGDYYEQYF.